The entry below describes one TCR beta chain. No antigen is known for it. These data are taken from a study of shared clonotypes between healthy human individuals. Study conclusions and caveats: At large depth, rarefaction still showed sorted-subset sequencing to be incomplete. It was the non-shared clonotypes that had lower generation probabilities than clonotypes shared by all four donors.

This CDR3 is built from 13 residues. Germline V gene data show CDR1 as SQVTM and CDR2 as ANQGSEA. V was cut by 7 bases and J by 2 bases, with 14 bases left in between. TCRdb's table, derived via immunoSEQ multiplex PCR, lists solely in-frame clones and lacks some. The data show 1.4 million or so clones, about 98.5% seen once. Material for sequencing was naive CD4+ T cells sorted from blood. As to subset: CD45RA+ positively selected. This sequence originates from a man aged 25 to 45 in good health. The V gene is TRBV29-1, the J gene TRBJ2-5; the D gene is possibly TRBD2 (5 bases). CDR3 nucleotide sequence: TGCAGCGCTAGCCGGTCCCCGCAAGAGACCCAGTACTTC. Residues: CSASRSPQETQYF. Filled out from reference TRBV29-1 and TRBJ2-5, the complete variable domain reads SAVISQKPSRDICQRGTSLTIQCQVDSQVTMMFWYRQQPGQSLTLIATANQGSEATYESGFVIDKFPISRPNLTFSTLTVSNMSPEDSSIYLCSASRSPQETQYFGPGTRLLVL.